Listed here are 12 T cell receptor beta chains from one sample, sequenced in a study of blood T cell repertoires in COVID-19. Sequencing used immunoSEQ multiplex PCR; TCRdb keeps in-frame clones, though not all of them. The sample holds 180,000 or so clones, roughly 85% seen once. Sequenced input: peripheral blood. The origin of the receptors is a woman aged 55-69 years with acute or convalescent COVID-19.

The chain uses TRBV7-2 and TRBJ2-7; 8 positions match TRBD2. CDR1 and CDR2 from the germline V gene are SGHTA and FQGNSA. This CDR3 comprises 15 residues. V was clipped by 1 base and J by 4 bases; unmatched bases: 6. CDR3 loop: CASSLEASGSYEQYF. As DNA, the CDR3 is TGTGCCAGCAGCTTAGAGGCTAGCGGGTCTTACGAGCAGTACTTC.

This chain links TRBV4-2 with TRBJ2-2; D not resolved. V shed 4 bases and J shed 5 bases, with 5 bases lying between them. CDR3 length equals 12 residues. Germline CDR1 is LGHNA and CDR2 is YNFKEQ. The CDR3 sequence: CASSRGTGELFF. The CDR3 DNA follows: TGTGCCAGCAGCCGAGGAACCGGGGAGCTGTTTTTT.

The V call is TRBV12-3 or TRBV12-4, the J call TRBJ1-1; D is undetermined. This CDR3 spans 12 amino acids. V lost 3 bases and J 9 bases, leaving 11 bases between the germline ends. Written as DNA, the CDR3 is TGTGCCAGCAGTTTCCCGGGTGAGCAAGCTTTCTTT. This translates into CASSFPGEQAFF.

The chain combines TRBV11-2 with TRBJ1-1; D gene unclear. The V end was cut by 2 bases, the J end by 0 bases, with 19 bases between. The CDR3 is 18 residues long. In germline, CDR1 is SGHAT, CDR2 FQNNGV. CDR3 DNA sequence: TGTGCCAGCAGCTTAAGTATAAGGAGCCGGAGGATGAACACTGAAGCTTTCTTT. This translates into CASSLSIRSRRMNTEAFF.

The CDR3 loop reads CASSLSQGYSNYGYTF. In DNA, the CDR3 is TGTGCCAGCAGCTTATCCCAGGGGTACAGTAACTATGGCTACACCTTC. The J gene is TRBJ1-2, the V gene TRBV7-8; TRBD1 is a possible D gene (6 bases). The V end lost 2 bases, the J end lost 1 base, and 14 bases lay between the germline ends. Per germline, CDR1 SGHVS and CDR2 FQNEAQ. The CDR3 length is 16 residues.

The genes are TRBV28 and TRBJ1-1; possibly TRBD1 for D (5 bases). The CDR3 covers 12 residues. Trimming cost V 4 bases and J 5 bases, with 8 bases left between them. Germline values: CDR1 MDHEN, CDR2 SYDVKM. The CDR3: CASSSGRTEAFF. CDR3 DNA sequence: TGTGCCAGCAGTTCAGGGAGGACTGAAGCTTTCTTT.

This rearrangement joins TRBV24-1 to TRBJ1-4; 8 bases are shared with TRBD1. Trimming removed 4 bases from V and 5 bases from J; junction bases left unmatched: 5. CDR3 length: 15 residues. CDR1 is KGHDR and CDR2 is SFDVKD in the germline V gene. The CDR3 nucleotides read TGTGCCACCAGTGAGGGGCGGACAGGGAATGAAAAACTGTTTTTT. This gives the protein CATSEGRTGNEKLFF.

This chain uses TRBV19 with TRBJ1-1, with D unresolved. This CDR3 contains 11 residues. CDR1 and CDR2 from the germline V gene are LNHDA and SQIVND (reference sequence). V was trimmed by 2 bases and J by 7 bases, leaving 5 bases between them. Written as DNA, the CDR3 is TGTGCCAGTAGTATACGTTATGAAGCTTTCTTT. Translating it yields CASSIRYEAFF.

The chain carries TRBV7-9 and TRBJ1-1; 10 nucleotides line up with TRBD1. This CDR3 contains 14 residues. From germline, CDR1 is SEHNR and CDR2 FQNEAQ (reference sequence). Trimming took 4 bases from V and 4 from J; bases not matched to a gene: 3. The CDR3 sequence: CASSSGQGFTEAFF. CDR3 in DNA: TGTGCCAGCAGCTCGGGACAGGGGTTCACTGAAGCTTTCTTT.

The chain links TRBV6-5 to TRBJ1-2; D may be TRBD1 (6 bases). CDR1 and CDR2 from the germline V gene are MNHEY and SVGAGI. Trimming removed 6 bases from V and 8 bases from J, with 16 bases in between. This CDR3 comprises 13 residues. The CDR3 DNA follows: TGTGCCAGCAGGAGGGGGGGCAGCTCGGGCTACACCTTC. It translates to CASRRGGSSGYTF.

The genes are TRBV28 and TRBJ2-1, with D perhaps matching TRBD1 (6 bases). CDR1 is MDHEN and CDR2 is SYDVKM in the germline V gene. The germline V and J ends were trimmed by 2 bases and 7 bases, with 18 bases remaining between them. There are 16 residues in the CDR3. The CDR3 nucleotides read TGTGCCAGCAGTTTAGGGGGCCCAGGGAGTTCGAATGAGCAGTTCTTC. This encodes CASSLGGPGSSNEQFF.

The chain uses TRBV5-1 and TRBJ1-2, with D possibly matching TRBD1 (5 bases). The CDR3 length is 13 residues. Germline CDR1 SGHRS, CDR2 YFSETQ. V lost 3 bases and J lost 4, with 10 bases in between. The CDR3 loop is CASSYDSLYGYTF. CDR3 in DNA: TGCGCCAGCAGCTATGACAGTCTCTATGGCTACACCTTC.